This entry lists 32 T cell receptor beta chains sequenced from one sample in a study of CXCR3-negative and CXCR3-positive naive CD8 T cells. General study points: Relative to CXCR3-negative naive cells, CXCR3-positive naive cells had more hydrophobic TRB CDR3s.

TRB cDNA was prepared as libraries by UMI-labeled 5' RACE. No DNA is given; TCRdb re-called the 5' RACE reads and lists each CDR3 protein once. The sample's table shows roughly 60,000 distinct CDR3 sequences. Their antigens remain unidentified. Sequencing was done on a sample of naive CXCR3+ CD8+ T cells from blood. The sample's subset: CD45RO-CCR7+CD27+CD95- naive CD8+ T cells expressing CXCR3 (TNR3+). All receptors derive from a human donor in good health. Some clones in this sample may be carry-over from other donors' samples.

CDR3 sequence reads: CASSSEADTYSYEQYF. This rearrangement joins TRBV5-1 to TRBJ2-7; absent DNA, TCRdb's TRBD1 call cannot be checked. Germline V lookup: CDR1 SGHRS, CDR2 YFSETQ. This CDR3 has 16 residues.

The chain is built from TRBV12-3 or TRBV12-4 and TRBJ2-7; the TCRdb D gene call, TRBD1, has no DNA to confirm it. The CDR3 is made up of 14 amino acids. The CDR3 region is CASSIRDSYYEQYF.

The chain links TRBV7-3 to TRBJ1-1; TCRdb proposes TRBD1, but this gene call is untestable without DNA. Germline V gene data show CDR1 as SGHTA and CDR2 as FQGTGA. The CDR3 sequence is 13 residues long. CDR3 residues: CASSPRVDTEAFF. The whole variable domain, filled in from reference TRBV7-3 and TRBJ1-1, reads GAGVSQTPSNKVTEKGKYVELRCDPISGHTALYWYRQSLGQGPEFLIYFQGTGAADDSGLPNDRFFAVRPEGSVSTLKIQRTERGDSAVYLCASSPRVDTEAFFGQGTRLTVV.

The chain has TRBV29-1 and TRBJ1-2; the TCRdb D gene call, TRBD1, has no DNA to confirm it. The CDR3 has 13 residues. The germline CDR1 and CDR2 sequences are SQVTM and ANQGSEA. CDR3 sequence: CSVGPRGPDGYTF. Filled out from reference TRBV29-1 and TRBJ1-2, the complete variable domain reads SAVISQKPSRDICQRGTSLTIQCQVDSQVTMMFWYRQQPGQSLTLIATANQGSEATYESGFVIDKFPISRPNLTFSTLTVSNMSPEDSSIYLCSVGPRGPDGYTFGSGTRLTVV.

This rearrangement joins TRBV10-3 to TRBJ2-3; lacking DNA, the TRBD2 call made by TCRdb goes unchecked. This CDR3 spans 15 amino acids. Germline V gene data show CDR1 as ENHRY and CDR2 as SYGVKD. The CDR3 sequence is CAISEWQRGADTQYF.

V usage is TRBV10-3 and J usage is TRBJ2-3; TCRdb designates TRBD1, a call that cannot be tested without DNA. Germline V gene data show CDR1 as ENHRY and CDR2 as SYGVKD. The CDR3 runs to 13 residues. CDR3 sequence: CAIFDRGADTQYF.

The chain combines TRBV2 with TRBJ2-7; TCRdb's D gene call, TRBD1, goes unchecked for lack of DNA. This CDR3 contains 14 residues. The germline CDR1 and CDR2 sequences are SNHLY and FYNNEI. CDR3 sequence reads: CASSAGTGGYEQYF.

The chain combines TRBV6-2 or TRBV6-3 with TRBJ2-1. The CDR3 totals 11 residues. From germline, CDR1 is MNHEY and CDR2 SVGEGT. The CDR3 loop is CASFGYNEQFF.

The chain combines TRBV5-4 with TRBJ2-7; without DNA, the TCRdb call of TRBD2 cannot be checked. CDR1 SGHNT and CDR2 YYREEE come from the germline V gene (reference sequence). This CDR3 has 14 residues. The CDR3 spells CASSGGLGGVEQYF.

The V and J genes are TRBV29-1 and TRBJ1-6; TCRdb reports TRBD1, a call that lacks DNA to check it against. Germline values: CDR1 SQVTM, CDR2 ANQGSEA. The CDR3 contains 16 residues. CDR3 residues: CSVLVLRTGNNSPLHF.

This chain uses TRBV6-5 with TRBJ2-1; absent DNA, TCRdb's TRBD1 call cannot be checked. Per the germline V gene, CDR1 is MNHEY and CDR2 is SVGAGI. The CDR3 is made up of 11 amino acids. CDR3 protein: CASMWGNEQFF.

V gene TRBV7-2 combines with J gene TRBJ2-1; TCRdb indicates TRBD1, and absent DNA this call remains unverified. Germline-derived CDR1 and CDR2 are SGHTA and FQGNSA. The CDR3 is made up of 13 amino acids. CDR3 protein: CASSFEGAGEQFF.

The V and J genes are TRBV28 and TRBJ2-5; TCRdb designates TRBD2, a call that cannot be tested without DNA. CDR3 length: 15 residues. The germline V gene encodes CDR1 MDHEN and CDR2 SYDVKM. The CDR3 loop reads CASSLAGGPQETQYF.

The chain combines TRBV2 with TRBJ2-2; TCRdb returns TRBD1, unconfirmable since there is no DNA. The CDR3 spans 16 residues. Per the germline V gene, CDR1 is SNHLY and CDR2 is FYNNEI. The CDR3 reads CASSEGEGGYTGELFF.

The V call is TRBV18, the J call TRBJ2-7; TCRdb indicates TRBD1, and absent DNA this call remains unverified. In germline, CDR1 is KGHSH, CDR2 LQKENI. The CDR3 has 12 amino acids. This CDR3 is CASSTASYEQYF. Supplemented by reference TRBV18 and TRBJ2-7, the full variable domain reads NAGVMQNPRHLVRRRGQEARLRCSPMKGHSHVYWYRQLPEEGLKFMVYLQKENIIDESGMPKERFSAEFPKEGPSILRIQQVVRGDSAAYFCASSTASYEQYFGPGTRLTVT.

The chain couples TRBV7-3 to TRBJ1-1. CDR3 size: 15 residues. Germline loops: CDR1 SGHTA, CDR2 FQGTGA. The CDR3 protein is CASSPDTDLGTEAFF.

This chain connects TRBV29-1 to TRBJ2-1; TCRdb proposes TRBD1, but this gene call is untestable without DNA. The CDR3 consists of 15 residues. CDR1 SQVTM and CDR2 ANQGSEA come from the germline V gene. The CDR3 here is CSVTQTGKAYNEQFF.

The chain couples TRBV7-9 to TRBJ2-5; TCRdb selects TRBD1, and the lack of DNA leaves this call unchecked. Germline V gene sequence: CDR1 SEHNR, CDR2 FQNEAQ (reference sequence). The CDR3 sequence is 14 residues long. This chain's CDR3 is CASSLLEGAETQYF. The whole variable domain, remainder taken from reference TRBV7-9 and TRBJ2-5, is DTGVSQNPRHKITKRGQNVTFRCDPISEHNRLYWYRQTLGQGPEFLTYFQNEAQLEKSRLLSDRFSAERPKGSFSTLEIQRTEQGDSAMYLCASSLLEGAETQYFGPGTRLLVL.

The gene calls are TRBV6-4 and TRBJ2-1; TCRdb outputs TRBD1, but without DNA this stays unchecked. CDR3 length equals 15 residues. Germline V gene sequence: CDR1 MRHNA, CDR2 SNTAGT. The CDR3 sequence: CASSDSTGAYNEQFF.

Here the CDR3 reads CASSEASGSYEQYF. This sequence joins TRBV25-1 and TRBJ2-7; TCRdb designates TRBD1, a call that cannot be tested without DNA. This CDR3 is built from 14 residues. CDR1 and CDR2 (germline): MGHDK, SYGVNS.

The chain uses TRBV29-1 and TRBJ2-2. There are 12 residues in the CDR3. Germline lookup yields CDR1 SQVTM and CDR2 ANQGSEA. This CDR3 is CSVPDRTGELFF.

The CDR3 protein is CASRSGTGETGELFF. This chain joins TRBV7-9 and TRBJ2-2; lacking DNA, the TRBD1 call made by TCRdb goes unchecked. The CDR3 has 15 amino acids. Germline V gene lookup returns CDR1 SEHNR and CDR2 FQNEAQ (reference sequence).

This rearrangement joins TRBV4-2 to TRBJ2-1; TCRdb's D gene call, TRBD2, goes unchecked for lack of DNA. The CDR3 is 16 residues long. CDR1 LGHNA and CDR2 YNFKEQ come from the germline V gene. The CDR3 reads CASSPIGIVAGREQFF.

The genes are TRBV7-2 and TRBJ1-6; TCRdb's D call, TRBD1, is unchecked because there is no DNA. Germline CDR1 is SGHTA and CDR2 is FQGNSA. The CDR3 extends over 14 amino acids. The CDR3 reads CASSDDRGASPLHF.

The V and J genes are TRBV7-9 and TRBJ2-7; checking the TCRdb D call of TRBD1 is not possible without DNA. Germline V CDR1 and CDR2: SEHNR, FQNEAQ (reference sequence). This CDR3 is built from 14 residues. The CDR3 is CASSLEGGLNEQYF.

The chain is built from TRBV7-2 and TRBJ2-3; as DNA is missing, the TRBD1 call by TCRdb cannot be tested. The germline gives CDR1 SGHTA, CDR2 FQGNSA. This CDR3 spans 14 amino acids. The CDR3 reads CASSLIGGADTQYF.

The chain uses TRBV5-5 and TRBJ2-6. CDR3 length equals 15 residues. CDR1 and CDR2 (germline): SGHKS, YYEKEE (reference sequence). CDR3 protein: CASSLPHSGANVLTF.

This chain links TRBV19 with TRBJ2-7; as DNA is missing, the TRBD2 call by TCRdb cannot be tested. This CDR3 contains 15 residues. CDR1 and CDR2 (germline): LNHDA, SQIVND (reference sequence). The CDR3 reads CASSFGRASSYEQYF.

The CDR3 spells CASSLWAGSLYGYTF. The chain couples TRBV5-6 to TRBJ1-2. The CDR3 sequence is 15 residues long. Germline loops: CDR1 SGHDT, CDR2 YYEEEE.

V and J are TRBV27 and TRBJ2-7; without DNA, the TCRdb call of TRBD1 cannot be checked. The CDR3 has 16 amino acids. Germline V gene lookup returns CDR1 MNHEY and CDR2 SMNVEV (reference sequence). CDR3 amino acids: CASSLFQGARLDEQYF.

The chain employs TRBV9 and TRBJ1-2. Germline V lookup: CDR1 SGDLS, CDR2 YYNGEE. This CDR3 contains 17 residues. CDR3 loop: CASSVEAVQDPNYGYTF.

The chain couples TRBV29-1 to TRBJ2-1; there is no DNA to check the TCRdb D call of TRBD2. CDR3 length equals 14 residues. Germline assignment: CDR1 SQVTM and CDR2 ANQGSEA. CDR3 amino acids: CSAEPLARYNEQFF.